This T cell receptor (beta chain) was sequenced for a study of cytomegalovirus exposure and HLA in healthy donors. On the study more broadly: Most genotyped donors, roughly 80% of some 400, had Caucasian-associated genetic ancestry.

The V segment lost 2 bases and the J segment 5 bases; nucleotides outside the gene matches: 9. This CDR3 has 16 residues. CDR1 is MGHDK and CDR2 is SYGVNS in the germline V gene. About this clone itself: Its antigen is currently unknown.

Whole-study findings and limits: In presence/absence analyses, roughly uniform sequencing depth across donors was assumed. Later analysis suggested most CMV-associated TCR beta chains were HLA-restricted.

The PCR ran on 60 Vbeta and 13 Jbeta primers. This table comes from immunoSEQ multiplex PCR, and its TCRdb copy is limited to in-frame clones, with some not included. The table records 65,000 to 85,000 clones, just over 85% of them present only once. Material for sequencing was PBMCs. The clonotype comes from a woman in her twenties or thirties in good health and CMV-seronegative. This chain connects TRBV25-1 to TRBJ2-3; 8 nucleotides agree with TRBD1. This CDR3 reads CASSEGEQGAKDTQYF. The DNA for the CDR3 is TGTGCCAGCAGTGAAGGGGAGCAGGGGGCAAAAGATACGCAGTATTTT.